The 25 T cell receptor beta chains presented below share a single source sample, sequenced in a study of human T cells and chemical hapten exposure. A single record per CDR3 protein comes from TCRdb applying MiXCR to the RACE reads. The table includes under 300,000 distinct CDR3 sequences, about 7.7% detected once. As for time point: pre-sensitization, week 0. Treatment described: therapeutic diphenylcyclopropenone sensitization with weekly scalp DPC. Source: whole blood, taken in connection with sensitization to the hapten diphenylcyclopropenone (DPC). The receptor set was obtained from a man aged 18 to 35 with alopecia areata. Some clones in this sample may be carry-over from other donors' samples.

This clonotype occurred a few times. J is TRBJ2-3 and V is TRBV7-3; D is possibly TRBD1 (6 bases). Deletions cut 5 bases from V and 5 bases from J, with 17 bases between. The CDR3 covers 15 residues. Germline values: CDR1 SGHTA, CDR2 FQGTGA. In DNA form, the CDR3 reads TGTGCCAGCAGCCCGACAGGAACGACGGGAGATACGCAGTATTTT. This gives the protein CASSPTGTTGDTQYF.

Written as DNA, the CDR3 is TGTGCCAGCACTATCGACAGGGCTCGGAATTCACCCCTCCACTTT. Its translation is CASTIDRARNSPLHF. V usage is TRBV6-6 and J usage is TRBJ1-6, with 7 nucleotides matching TRBD1. After removal of 7 bases from V and 7 bases from J, the junction contained 10 bases not matched to a gene. Germline CDR1 reads MNHNY; CDR2 reads SVGAGI (reference sequence). CDR3 length equals 15 residues.

V usage is TRBV12-3 or TRBV12-4 and J usage is TRBJ1-4; 8 nucleotides agree with TRBD1. J gave up 5 bases and V 5 bases, and 10 bases lay outside the gene matches. The CDR3 spans 16 residues. The CDR3 reads CASSQNRDRRNEKLFF. Written as DNA, the CDR3 is TGTGCCAGCAGTCAGAACCGGGACAGGCGCAATGAAAAACTGTTTTTT.

This clonotype occurred a few times. The chain recombines TRBV7-9 with TRBJ1-2; TRBD1 agrees at 8 bases. Trimming at V came to 5 bases and at J to 4 bases, leaving 9 bases not matched to a gene. Germline CDR1 and CDR2: SEHNR and FQNEAQ (reference sequence). The CDR3 has 15 amino acids. The CDR3, as DNA: TGTGCCAGCAGCCGGACAGGGTATAGCGGCTATGGCTACACCTTC. This sequence encodes CASSRTGYSGYGYTF.

This chain joins TRBV18 and TRBJ2-1; unclear D gene. This CDR3 has 14 residues. Germline V gives CDR1 KGHSH, CDR2 LQKENI. With 8 bases removed from V and 9 bases from J, the gap between germline ends came to 20 bases. CDR3 loop: CASITAYSLGEQFF. The DNA for the CDR3 is TGTGCCAGCATCACGGCCTATAGCCTGGGTGAGCAGTTCTTC.

This clonotype was recorded at least ten times. The gene calls are TRBV28 and TRBJ2-3; D possibly corresponds to TRBD1 (6 bases). The CDR3 consists of 14 residues. CDR1 is MDHEN and CDR2 is SYDVKM in the germline V gene. V was pared by 6 bases and J by 2 bases, with 12 bases between. CDR3: CASSRQEFTDTQYF. For the CDR3, the DNA is TGTGCCAGCAGCCGACAGGAATTCACAGATACGCAGTATTTT.

Ten or more counts support this clonotype. This chain joins TRBV6-2 or TRBV6-3 and TRBJ1-1; tentatively, D is TRBD1 (5 bases). The CDR3 contains 12 residues. Trimming shortened V by 5 bases and J by 5 bases, and 9 bases separated the two germline ends. The germline V gene encodes CDR1 MNHEY and CDR2 SVGEGT. As DNA, the CDR3 is TGTGCCAGCAGTCCCCCAGGGACTGAAGCTTTCTTT. This gives the protein CASSPPGTEAFF.

Only a few counts were recorded for this clonotype. V and J are TRBV19 and TRBJ2-4; 9 bases are shared with TRBD1. Per the germline V gene, CDR1 is LNHDA and CDR2 is SQIVND (reference sequence). CDR3 length: 18 residues. Losses at the gene ends were 6 bases for V and 0 bases for J; bases not matched to a gene: 12. Here the CDR3 reads CASSAGQGTALAKNIQYF. CDR3 nucleotide sequence: TGTGCCAGTAGCGCTGGACAGGGGACCGCCCTAGCCAAAAACATTCAGTACTTC.

This clonotype was counted between two and nine times. This chain connects TRBV6-2 or TRBV6-3 to TRBJ2-4, with D uncertain. V lost 3 bases to trimming and J lost 11 bases, with 8 bases between them. CDR3 size: 11 residues. Germline V lookup: CDR1 MNHEY, CDR2 SVGEGT. The CDR3 nucleotides read TGTGCCAGCAGTTATTCCGCCCTTCAGTACTTC. Translated: CASSYSALQYF.

This clonotype was observed a handful of times. The V and J genes are TRBV6-2 or TRBV6-3 and TRBJ1-3, with D unresolved. V gave up 2 bases and J gave up 0 bases, with 14 bases separating them. The CDR3 extends over 17 amino acids. The germline V gene has CDR1 MNHEY and CDR2 SVGEGT. CDR3 sequence reads: CASSYDDTYASGNTIYF. The CDR3 DNA sequence: TGTGCCAGCAGTTACGACGACACCTACGCCTCTGGAAACACCATATATTTT.

This clonotype was counted many times. CDR3 region: CASSQVGTAQETQYF. CDR3 bases: TGCGCCAGCAGCCAAGTAGGGACAGCCCAAGAGACCCAGTACTTC. V and J are TRBV4-1 and TRBJ2-5, with 7 nucleotides matching TRBD1. The J segment lost 1 base and the V segment lost 1 base, leaving 3 bases of the junction unmatched. The length of the CDR3 is 15 residues. CDR1 is MGHRA, CDR2 YSYEKL, per germline.

The V gene is TRBV2, the J gene TRBJ2-7; no firm D call. This CDR3 is built from 15 residues. CDR1 SNHLY and CDR2 FYNNEI come from the germline V gene. V dropped 4 bases and J dropped 4 bases, with 17 bases sitting between them. The CDR3 sequence: CASSAYGSVTYEQYF. DNA of the CDR3: TGTGCCAGCAGTGCATATGGATCGGTAACTTACGAGCAGTACTTC.

For the CDR3, the DNA is TGTGCCACCAGCAGAGATCCCACCAGGCGGGGAGGTACGCAGTATTTT. The encoded protein is CATSRDPTRRGGTQYF. J is TRBJ2-3 and V is TRBV15; D may be TRBD2 (6 bases). Germline V gives CDR1 LNHNV, CDR2 YYDKDF (reference sequence). The CDR3 totals 16 residues. Trimming stripped 0 bases from V and 8 bases from J, with 18 bases between.

The J gene is TRBJ1-1, the V gene TRBV11-3; 8 bases are a match to TRBD1. Germline CDR1 SGHNT, CDR2 YENEEA. V trimming: 3 bases; J trimming: 7 bases; junction bases outside the gene matches: 13. This CDR3 is 16 amino acids long. CDR3 protein: CASSLEGRGRGNEAFF. In DNA form, the CDR3 reads TGTGCCAGCAGCTTGGAGGGCAGGGGGCGCGGGAATGAAGCTTTCTTT.

This clonotype appeared a few times. The rearrangement links TRBV7-2 to TRBJ1-4; 7 positions match TRBD1. V shed 1 base and J 7 bases; nucleotides not matched to a gene: 6. The CDR3 has 15 amino acids. From germline, CDR1 is SGHTA and CDR2 FQGNSA. CDR3 sequence (DNA): TGTGCCAGCAGCTTAGTGCGAGGGGGCCTTGAAAAACTGTTTTTT. Translating it yields CASSLVRGGLEKLFF.

J is TRBJ2-1 and V is TRBV25-1; D unclear. The length of the CDR3 is 11 residues. Germline loops: CDR1 MGHDK, CDR2 SYGVNS. With 1 base removed from V and 9 bases from J, the gap between germline ends came to 4 bases. CDR3 DNA sequence: TGTGCCAGCAGTGAATGGATTGAGCAGTTCTTC. It is translated as CASSEWIEQFF.

This clonotype turned up a few times. This chain connects TRBV6-5 to TRBJ1-6; D call uncertain. This CDR3 contains 20 residues. The V gene's germline CDR1 is MNHEY and CDR2 SVGAGI. Trimming pared 0 bases from V and 0 bases from J, leaving 18 bases between. The DNA for the CDR3 is TGTGCCAGCAGTTACTCCCGTCCGGACGGAACGAGCTCCTATAATTCACCCCTCCACTTT. Translating gives CASSYSRPDGTSSYNSPLHF.

At least ten counts were recorded for this clonotype. The V call is TRBV28, the J call TRBJ2-5, with D unclear. Germline-derived CDR1 and CDR2 are MDHEN and SYDVKM. This CDR3 is built from 13 residues. V dropped 7 bases and J dropped 0 bases, with 9 bases sitting between them. The CDR3 DNA reads as TGTGCCAGCACGGGTGGGTACCAAGAGACCCAGTACTTC. Translating gives CASTGGYQETQYF.

This clonotype appeared many times. The chain recombines TRBV7-2 with TRBJ1-4, with unresolved D. V was clipped by 5 bases and J by 8 bases, with 9 bases between them. This CDR3 has 12 residues. The germline CDR1 and CDR2 sequences are SGHTA and FQGNSA. Here the CDR3 DNA reads TGTGCCAGCAGCCCAGCGGGGGAAAAACTGTTTTTT. It codes for CASSPAGEKLFF.

The table lists this clonotype with many counts. The chain has TRBV10-3 and TRBJ2-3, with 12 bases that match TRBD2. Germline V gene sequence: CDR1 ENHRY, CDR2 SYGVKD. The CDR3 sequence is 16 residues long. V dropped 6 bases and J dropped 0; count of bases not matched to a gene: 4. The CDR3 here is CAISPLAGGSTDTQYF. The CDR3 bases are TGTGCCATCAGCCCGCTAGCGGGGGGGAGCACAGATACGCAGTATTTT.

At least ten counts were recorded for this clonotype. The chain employs TRBV7-3 and TRBJ2-7, with 9 bases aligning to TRBD1. The CDR3 is 15 amino acids. Trimming at V came to 4 bases and at J to 1 base, leaving 5 bases not matched to a gene. Germline loops: CDR1 SGHTA, CDR2 FQGTGA. CDR3 region: CASSSGTGLSYEQYV. The CDR3 coding sequence is TGTGCCAGCAGCTCCGGGACAGGGCTATCCTACGAGCAGTACGTC.

This chain joins TRBV20-1 and TRBJ2-3; the D gene is possibly TRBD2 (5 bases). This CDR3 comprises 16 residues. Germline CDR1 DFQATT, CDR2 SNEGSKA (reference sequence). The V end lost 7 bases, the J end lost 4 bases, and 24 bases lay between the germline ends. CDR3 in amino acids: CSVTRSGFQGSDTQYF. DNA for the CDR3: TGCAGTGTCACAAGGTCGGGGTTTCAAGGGTCAGATACGCAGTATTTT.

This clonotype was picked up a small number of times. The CDR3: CASSLRPRTSSYNEQFF. DNA for the CDR3: TGTGCCAGCAGCTTAAGACCCCGCACGAGCTCCTACAATGAGCAGTTCTTC. The chain joins TRBV7-3 to TRBJ2-1; D is undetermined. Trimming stripped 1 base from V and 0 bases from J, with 13 bases between. Germline V lookup: CDR1 SGHTA, CDR2 FQGTGA. The CDR3 extends over 17 amino acids.

The chain recombines TRBV29-1 with TRBJ1-1; D may be TRBD1 (5 bases). Per the germline V gene, CDR1 is SQVTM and CDR2 is ANQGSEA. Deletions cut 1 base from V and 1 base from J, with 13 bases between. The CDR3 is 15 amino acids. The CDR3, as DNA: TGCAGCGTTGAAGCTCCAGGGAAGGCGAACACTGAAGCTTTCTTT. It specifies CSVEAPGKANTEAFF.

The chain employs TRBV6-2 or TRBV6-3 and TRBJ1-1, with D perhaps TRBD1 (5 bases). The length of the CDR3 is 17 residues. V gave up 0 bases and J gave up 0 bases, with 14 bases separating them. Germline lookup yields CDR1 MNHEY and CDR2 SVGEGT. CDR3 amino acids: CASSYSNPEGMNTEAFF. The DNA for the CDR3 is TGTGCCAGCAGTTACTCGAACCCGGAGGGGATGAACACTGAAGCTTTCTTT.